The T cell receptor (beta chain) described here comes from a study of blood T cell repertoires in COVID-19. Background on the study: Specimens from acute and convalescent COVID-19 originated in the United States, Italy and Spain. In each case, the material was cDNA or gDNA derived from T cells, B-cell-depleted T cells, or PBMCs.

V shed 3 bases, J shed 3 bases, and the junction held 9 bases outside the gene matches. This CDR3 comprises 16 residues. Per germline, CDR1 MNHEY and CDR2 SMNVEV (reference sequence). As processed by the authors: For nucleated cells, counts were estimated from reference gene primer amplification. Clones were read by immunoSEQ multiplex PCR, and TCRdb kept only the in-frame ones, dropping some. That table gives V, J and clone size, and the DNA gave D and trimming. The data contain fewer than 300,000 clones, approximately 87% of them singletons. The rearrangement links TRBV27 to TRBJ2-3, with TRBD2 matching 7 bases. The receptor was isolated from a woman in her 50s with acute or convalescent COVID-19. What was sequenced was peripheral blood. The CDR3 coding sequence is TGTGCCAGCAGTTTTCTCGCGGGAGCTGGTACAGATACGCAGTATTTT. Amino acid sequence: CASSFLAGAGTDTQYF.